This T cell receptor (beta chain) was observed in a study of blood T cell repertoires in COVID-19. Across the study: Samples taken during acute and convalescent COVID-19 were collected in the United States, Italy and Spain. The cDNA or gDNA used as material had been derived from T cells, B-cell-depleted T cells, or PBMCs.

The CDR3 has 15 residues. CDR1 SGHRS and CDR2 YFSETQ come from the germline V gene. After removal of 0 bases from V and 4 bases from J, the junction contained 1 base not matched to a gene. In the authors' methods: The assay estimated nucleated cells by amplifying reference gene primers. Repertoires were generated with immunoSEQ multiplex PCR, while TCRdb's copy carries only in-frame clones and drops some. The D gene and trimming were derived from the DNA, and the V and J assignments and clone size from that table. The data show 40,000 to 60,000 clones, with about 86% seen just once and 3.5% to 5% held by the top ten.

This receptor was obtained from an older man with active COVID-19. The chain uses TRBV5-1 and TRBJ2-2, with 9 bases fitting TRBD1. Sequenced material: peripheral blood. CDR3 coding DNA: TGCGCCAGCAGCTTGGGGACAGGGGCCACCGGGGAGCTGTTTTTT. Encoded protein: CASSLGTGATGELFF.